This T cell receptor beta chain was recovered during a study of CXCR3-negative and CXCR3-positive naive CD8 T cells. Regarding the study as a whole: Diversity was high in both naive subsets and much lower in memory cells. TRB CDR3 properties indicated TCR strength, while surface CD5 was similar across naive subsets.

In triplicate, each CD8+ T cell subset was sorted at 300,000 cells per replicate. Regarding this clonotype: Its antigen is unidentified.

The libraries of TRB cDNA were constructed through 5' RACE using UMI labels. TCRdb derives one entry per CDR3 protein from the 5' RACE reads, leaving out DNA. The table for this sample gives over 35,000 distinct CDR3 sequences. The receptor was derived from a human donor in good health. Some clones in this sample may be carry-over from other donors' samples. The sequenced sample consisted of memory CD8+ T cells from blood.

This CDR3 is CASSTTGGAGELFF. This chain links TRBV7-6 with TRBJ2-2; there is no DNA to check the TCRdb D call of TRBD1. CDR3 length equals 14 residues. CDR1 and CDR2 (germline): SGHVS, FNYEAQ.